A single sample is the source of the 27 T cell receptor beta chains below, sequenced in a study of control samples from healthy donors and cancer patients. Data came from immunoSEQ multiplex PCR; TCRdb stores just in-frame clones and leaves some out. The table records under 70,000 clones, 88% of them present only once. Material: blood. The source is a man aged 50 or older in good health.

The chain uses TRBV7-9 and TRBJ2-1; 11 nucleotides agree with TRBD2. Trimming removed 2 bases from V and 0 bases from J; junction bases left unmatched: 6. Germline values: CDR1 SEHNR, CDR2 FQNEAQ (reference sequence). The CDR3 sequence is 18 residues long. Here the CDR3 reads CASSLRLAGLGSYNEQFF. The CDR3 nucleotides are TGTGCCAGCAGCTTACGACTAGCGGGGCTAGGCTCCTACAATGAGCAGTTCTTC. The variable domain in full, completed from reference TRBV7-9 and TRBJ2-1, reads DTGVSQNPRHKITKRGQNVTFRCDPISEHNRLYWYRQTLGQGPEFLTYFQNEAQLEKSRLLSDRFSAERPKGSFSTLEIQRTEQGDSAMYLCASSLRLAGLGSYNEQFFGPGTRLTVL.

The chain has TRBV5-6 and TRBJ1-6, with a tentative D call TRBD1 (6 bases). The CDR3 is 16 residues long. Germline CDR1 is SGHDT and CDR2 is YYEEEE. V dropped 1 base and J dropped 6 bases, with 14 bases sitting between them. CDR3 nucleotides: TGTGCCAGCAGCTTGAGGGGGAAAGTAGGTAATTCACCCCTCCACTTT. Protein sequence: CASSLRGKVGNSPLHF.

The chain recombines TRBV4-3 with TRBJ1-1, with a weak D call TRBD1 (5 bases). Germline CDR1 and CDR2: LGHNA and YSLEER. The length of the CDR3 is 17 residues. Trimming left V 0 bases short and J 3 bases short, with 17 bases between. CDR3 DNA: TGCGCCAGCAGCCAAGAGGGGCAGGGTCGAATGGACACTGAAGCTTTCTTT. Translating it yields CASSQEGQGRMDTEAFF.

The rearrangement uses TRBV2 and TRBJ2-2, with D perhaps TRBD2 (7 bases). CDR3 size: 16 residues. Trimming took off 1 base at V and 5 bases at J, with 14 bases between the two ends. The V gene's germline CDR1 is SNHLY and CDR2 FYNNEI. The CDR3, as DNA: TGTGCCAGCAGTGAAGTACTAGCGACAGGTACCGGGGAGCTGTTTTTT. This codes for CASSEVLATGTGELFF.

The rearrangement uses TRBV11-2 and TRBJ2-7; D gene uncertain. Between the trimmed V and J ends, which lost 0 bases and 2 bases, there was a span of 2 bases. There are 12 residues in the CDR3. Looked up from germline, CDR1 is SGHAT and CDR2 is FQNNGV. The CDR3 region is CASSLDPYEQYF. The DNA of the CDR3 is TGTGCCAGCAGCTTAGATCCCTACGAGCAGTACTTC.

This clone has just one count. This chain connects TRBV27 to TRBJ1-1, with no clear D. The germline V and J ends were trimmed by 3 bases and 3 bases, with 8 bases remaining between them. Germline loops: CDR1 MNHEY, CDR2 SMNVEV (reference sequence). The length of the CDR3 is 13 residues. The CDR3 sequence: CASSFGKYTEAFF. In DNA, the CDR3 is TGTGCCAGCAGTTTCGGGAAATACACTGAAGCTTTCTTT.

The chain combines TRBV28 with TRBJ2-2; tentative D call: TRBD2 (6 bases). V was cut by 2 bases and J by 5 bases, with 21 bases left in between. The CDR3 covers 18 residues. CDR1 and CDR2 from the germline V gene are MDHEN and SYDVKM. The CDR3 DNA reads as TGTGCCAGCAGTTTAAATTTGAATGCGGGAAAGGATACCGGGGAGCTGTTTTTT. Its protein product is CASSLNLNAGKDTGELFF.

The chain combines TRBV7-3 with TRBJ2-3, with TRBD2 matching 7 bases. The germline gives CDR1 SGHTA, CDR2 FQGTGA. The CDR3 length is 17 residues. J lost 0 bases, V lost 4 bases, and 10 bases had no gene match. CDR3 loop: CASSSGVKAGSTDTQYF. In DNA, the CDR3 is TGTGCCAGCAGCTCTGGAGTCAAAGCGGGAAGCACAGATACGCAGTATTTT.

The chain has TRBV4-1 and TRBJ1-1, with D perhaps matching TRBD1 (5 bases). Trimming shortened V by 2 bases and J by 6 bases, and 16 bases separated the two germline ends. CDR3 length: 15 residues. Germline V gene sequence: CDR1 MGHRA, CDR2 YSYEKL. The CDR3: CASSQRGTRGAEAFF. Here the CDR3 DNA reads TGCGCCAGCAGCCAAAGAGGGACCCGCGGGGCTGAAGCTTTCTTT.

V and J are TRBV4-1 and TRBJ2-2; perhaps TRBD1 as D (6 bases). Germline V gene sequence: CDR1 MGHRA, CDR2 YSYEKL. There are 15 residues in the CDR3. V shed 0 bases and J shed 5 bases, with 10 bases lying between them. In nucleotides, the CDR3 is TGCGCCAGCAGCCAAGAACCCAGGGGTACCGGGGAGCTGTTTTTT. This translates into CASSQEPRGTGELFF.

CDR3 in DNA: TGCGCCAGCAGCCAAGATTGGCAGGGAGGCAATGAAGCTTTCTTT. As protein: CASSQDWQGGNEAFF. V and J are TRBV4-3 and TRBJ1-1, with D perhaps matching TRBD1 (5 bases). Germline V gene lookup returns CDR1 LGHNA and CDR2 YSLEER. V lost 0 bases to trimming and J lost 7 bases, with 15 bases between them. The CDR3 loop spans 15 amino acids.

This chain connects TRBV5-1 to TRBJ2-1; 9 bases match TRBD1. V dropped 0 bases and J dropped 7; count of bases not matched to a gene: 14. The length of the CDR3 is 18 residues. Germline values: CDR1 SGHRS, CDR2 YFSETQ. CDR3 DNA: TGCGCCAGCAGCTTGGCTCCGGCCGGGACAGGGCTTGGGAATGAGCAGTTCTTC. Translation: CASSLAPAGTGLGNEQFF.

CDR3 bases: TGTGCCAGCTCACCATATCGGGGGGCGAACACCGGGGAGCTGTTTTTT. Its translation: CASSPYRGANTGELFF. This chain links TRBV18 with TRBJ2-2; 7 bases fit TRBD2. Germline CDR1 KGHSH, CDR2 LQKENI. This CDR3 has 16 residues. V gave up 2 bases and J gave up 0 bases; unmatched junction bases: 3. The full variable domain, in which reference TRBV18 and TRBJ2-2 provide the parts outside the CDR3, is NAGVMQNPRHLVRRRGQEARLRCSPMKGHSHVYWYRQLPEEGLKFMVYLQKENIIDESGMPKERFSAEFPKEGPSILRIQQVVRGDSAAYFCASSPYRGANTGELFFGEGSRLTVL.

V is TRBV28 and J is TRBJ2-1; D possibly corresponds to TRBD2 (5 bases). The CDR3 is made up of 12 amino acids. Germline V CDR1 and CDR2: MDHEN, SYDVKM. V was pared by 3 bases and J by 8 bases, with 8 bases between. The CDR3 DNA reads TGTGCCAGCAGTTTGCGGGTACATGAGCAGTTCTTC. Translating it yields CASSLRVHEQFF.

J is TRBJ1-2 and V is TRBV29-1; possible D gene TRBD1, 6 bases. The CDR3 has 11 residues. V was shortened by 4 bases and J by 6 bases, with 9 bases between the two germline ends. CDR1 is SQVTM and CDR2 is ANQGSEA in the germline V gene. The CDR3 loop reads CSVGGAHGYTF. DNA for the CDR3: TGCAGCGTTGGGGGGGCTCATGGCTACACCTTC.

The chain joins TRBV12-3 or TRBV12-4 to TRBJ2-1; 10 nucleotides match TRBD2. V dropped 6 bases and J dropped 7; count of bases not matched to a gene: 3. The CDR3 has 13 residues. The CDR3 coding sequence is TGTGCCAGCAGCCGACTAGCGGGTAATGAGCAGTTCTTC. Protein: CASSRLAGNEQFF.

This clone was found once. V and J are TRBV15 and TRBJ2-5; 10 bases are shared with TRBD2. Germline V gene lookup returns CDR1 LNHNV and CDR2 YYDKDF (reference sequence). The V and J ends lost 0 bases and 4 bases, in that order; junction bases with no gene match: 2. CDR3 length equals 15 residues. The CDR3 reads CATSRDRLAGETQYF. The DNA of the CDR3 is TGTGCCACCAGCAGAGATAGACTAGCGGGAGAGACCCAGTACTTC.

This clone was observed a single time. This rearrangement joins TRBV5-6 to TRBJ1-3; TRBD1 aligns across 9 bases. V was clipped by 4 bases and J by 4 bases; unmatched bases: 3. This CDR3 has 14 amino acids. The germline gives CDR1 SGHDT, CDR2 YYEEEE. CDR3 DNA: TGTGCCAGCAGCGCGGGACAGGGAGGAAACACCATATATTTT. Translated: CASSAGQGGNTIYF. The full variable domain, rest sourced from reference TRBV5-6 and TRBJ1-3, is DAGVTQSPTHLIKTRGQQVTLRCSPKSGHDTVSWYQQALGQGPQFIFQYYEEEERQRGNFPDRFSGHQFPNYSSELNVNALLLGDSALYLCASSAGQGGNTIYFGEGSWLTVV.

The rearrangement joins TRBV15 to TRBJ2-3, with D possibly matching TRBD2 (6 bases). The CDR3 has 16 residues. Germline V gene lookup returns CDR1 LNHNV and CDR2 YYDKDF (reference sequence). Trimming shortened V by 5 bases and J by 0 bases, and 15 bases separated the two germline ends. CDR3 sequence reads: CATSRQTSGSTDTQYF. CDR3 sequence (DNA): TGTGCCACCAGCCGGCAGACAAGCGGGAGCACAGATACGCAGTATTTT.

Details on this clone: A read error may be the cause here, since a much bigger clone is one base away. The chain joins TRBV14 to TRBJ2-5; D gene uncertain. The V gene's germline CDR1 is SGHDN and CDR2 FVKESK. The CDR3 has 13 amino acids. The chain's CDR3 is CASSQVDQEIQYF. DNA for the CDR3: TGTGCCAGCAGCCAGGTTGACCAAGAGATCCAGTACTTC. The full variable domain, in which reference TRBV14 and TRBJ2-5 provide the parts outside the CDR3, is EAGVTQFPSHSVIEKGQTVTLRCDPISGHDNLYWYRRVMGKEIKFLLHFVKESKQDESGMPNNRFLAERTGGTYSTLKVQPAELEDSGVYFCASSQVDQEIQYFGPGTRLLVL.

This clone is a singleton in its sample. CDR3 DNA: TGTGCCACCGCGAATCTATACAATGAGCAGTTCTTC. It translates to CATANLYNEQFF. The gene calls are TRBV28 and TRBJ2-1, with no clear D. The CDR3 extends over 12 amino acids. V lost 10 bases to trimming and J lost 4 bases, with 11 bases between them. Germline V gives CDR1 MDHEN, CDR2 SYDVKM.

The chain recombines TRBV30 with TRBJ2-7; a possible D gene is TRBD1 (5 bases). Germline CDR1 is GTSNPN and CDR2 is SVGIG (reference sequence). V lost 0 bases, J lost 7 bases, and 13 bases lay in between. The CDR3 has 13 amino acids. The CDR3 DNA is TGTGCCTGGAGTGTAAAGCAGGGCCGAGAGCAGTACTTC. Translation: CAWSVKQGREQYF.

This clone was seen once. V is TRBV6-6 and J is TRBJ2-7; D might be TRBD1 (5 bases). CDR1 and CDR2 (germline): MNHNY, SVGAGI (reference sequence). V dropped 10 bases and J dropped 4 bases, with 23 bases sitting between them. The CDR3 totals 15 residues. CDR3 residues: CATSPRTHTGYEQYF. The DNA for the CDR3 is TGTGCCACCTCCCCCAGGACCCACACAGGATACGAGCAGTACTTC.

The genes are TRBV5-1 and TRBJ2-2; the D is unclear. The length of the CDR3 is 16 residues. Germline V gives CDR1 SGHRS, CDR2 YFSETQ. Between the trimmed V and J ends, which lost 0 bases and 7 bases, there was a span of 16 bases. CDR3 DNA sequence: TGCGCCAGCAGCTTGGGGCCTCCTCCCCTGGGCGGGGAGCTGTTTTTT. It yields the protein CASSLGPPPLGGELFF.

The V call is TRBV18, the J call TRBJ2-7; the match to TRBD2 covers 9 bases. CDR1 is KGHSH, CDR2 LQKENI, per germline. The junction had 9 bases not matched to a gene; V was cut back by 2 bases and J by 7 bases. There are 15 residues in the CDR3. In DNA form, the CDR3 reads TGTGCCAGCTCACCAATGGCGGGAGGGCCTAGGGAGCAGTACTTC. It translates to CASSPMAGGPREQYF.

This clone was counted between two and nine times. The chain links TRBV6-6 to TRBJ1-1; TRBD1 might be the D (5 bases). Trimming left V 6 bases short and J 0 bases short, with 8 bases between. CDR1 is MNHNY, CDR2 SVGAGI, per germline (reference sequence). The length of the CDR3 is 13 residues. The chain's CDR3 is CASRKGMNTEAFF. Here the CDR3 DNA reads TGTGCCAGCAGGAAGGGGATGAACACTGAAGCTTTCTTT.

The chain has TRBV6-5 and TRBJ1-5; D perhaps matches TRBD1 (5 bases). CDR3 size: 14 residues. Germline CDR1 MNHEY, CDR2 SVGAGI. The ends were cut back, 8 bases at V and 3 bases at J, with 14 bases in the middle. The CDR3 nucleotides read TGTGCCAGCGTACAGGTTGATTACAATCAGCCCCAGCATTTT. This translates into CASVQVDYNQPQHF.